Reported below is one T cell receptor (beta chain). Assay: immunoSEQ multiplex PCR; the TCRdb copy retains only in-frame clones and omits some. The table lists some 300,000 clones, about nine tenths of them singletons. The age range of participants was about 18 to 90 years, with residence in approximately 25 US areas. Cohorts were determined from participant-reported clinical history. This record belongs to a study of blood T cell repertoires in COVID-19. Study-wide background: Acute and convalescent COVID-19 samples came from the United States, Italy and Spain.

CDR1 is SGHRS, CDR2 YFSETQ, per germline. The CDR3 covers 18 residues. The V gene end was trimmed by 4 bases and the J gene end by 6 bases; junction bases not matched to a gene: 14. The sample was PBMCs or T cells enriched from blood (not recorded which). The chain links TRBV5-1 to TRBJ2-2, with 11 bases aligning to TRBD2. The TCR was taken from a woman aged 40 to 55 who had recovered from COVID-19. CDR3 protein: CASSPEGLAAQGAGELFF. CDR3 coding DNA: TGCGCCAGCAGCCCGGAGGGACTAGCGGCCCAGGGGGCCGGGGAGCTGTTTTTT.